Given below is one TCR beta chain in context. What it recognizes is unknown. Deletions cut 4 bases from V and 2 bases from J, with 8 bases between. This CDR3 spans 13 amino acids. The germline V gene encodes CDR1 SGHTA and CDR2 FQGNSA. This sample is part of a study of CD8 T cells in ankylosing spondylitis. Study-level findings and limits: Apparently characteristic of ankylosing spondylitis blood was a TCR beta motif (fewer than 10 highly homologous variants). Prior work had noted some motif variants in reactive arthritis blood and synovial fluid. Significantly higher representation of disease-linked clones was reported for matched ankylosing spondylitis synovial fluid.

Quantitative barcoded 5'-RACE was used to prepare TCR beta libraries. TCRdb re-called the 5' RACE reads with MiXCR, one entry per CDR3 protein. The repertoire has hundreds of thousands of distinct CDR3 sequences, approximately 12% of them found once; the top ten carry approximately 0.46%. The sample was blood, either unsorted or a sorted T cell fraction (not recorded which). This chain joins TRBV7-2 and TRBJ2-5; D call uncertain. The TCR sequence derives from a male donor with ankylosing spondylitis. CDR3 nucleotide sequence: TGTGCCAGCAGCTGGGCCGCTCAAGAGACCCAGTACTTC. This sequence encodes CASSWAAQETQYF. Looking up the rest from reference TRBV7-2 and TRBJ2-5 gives the full variable domain: GAGVSQSPSNKVTEKGKDVELRCDPISGHTALYWYRQSLGQGLEFLIYFQGNSAPDKSGLPSDRFSAERTGGSVSTLTIQRTQQEDSAVYLCASSWAAQETQYFGPGTRLLVL.